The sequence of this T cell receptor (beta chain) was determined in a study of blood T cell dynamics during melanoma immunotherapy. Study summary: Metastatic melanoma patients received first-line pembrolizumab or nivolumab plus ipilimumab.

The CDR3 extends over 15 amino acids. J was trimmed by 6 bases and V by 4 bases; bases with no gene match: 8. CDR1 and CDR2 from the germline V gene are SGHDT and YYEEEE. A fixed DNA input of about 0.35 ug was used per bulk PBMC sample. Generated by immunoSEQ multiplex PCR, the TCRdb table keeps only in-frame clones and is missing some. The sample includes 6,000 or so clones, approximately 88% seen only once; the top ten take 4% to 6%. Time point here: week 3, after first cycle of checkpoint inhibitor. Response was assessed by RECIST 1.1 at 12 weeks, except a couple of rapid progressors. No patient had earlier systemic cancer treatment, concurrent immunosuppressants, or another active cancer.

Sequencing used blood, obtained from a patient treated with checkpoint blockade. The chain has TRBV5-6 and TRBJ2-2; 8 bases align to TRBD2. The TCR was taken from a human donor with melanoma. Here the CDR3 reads CASSRGLERSGELFF. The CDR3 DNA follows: TGTGCCAGCAGCCGGGGACTAGAGAGATCCGGGGAGCTGTTTTTT.